This paragraph covers one T cell receptor beta chain sequence. No much larger clonotype is one base removed from it; base qualities were not supplied. The germline V gene (reference sequence) gives CDR1 as SGHNT and CDR2 as YYREEE. Counted from cysteine to phenylalanine, this CDR3 has 15 amino acids. Only the CDR3 region is kept as DNA, spanning 45 bases read in frame from base 1. A distance of 15 bases separates the germline ends of V and J, which lose 3 bases and 2 bases respectively. PBMC were thawed, rested overnight, stained with a GMM-loaded CD1B tetramer, a Live/Dead dye and anti-CD3, and then sorted on a FACS Aria II. The CD1B tetramers were loaded with C32 glucose monomycolate that had been purified from Rhodococcus equi. Before cryopreservation, the PBMC used for tetramer sorting had been depleted of CD14-expressing monocytes for a separate study. From each donor, approximately 91,000 tetramer-negative cells were sorted and analyzed together with the tetramer-positive cells. GMM-loaded CD1B tetramers were used to sort antigen-specific T cells from several healthy South African adults.

The record originates from a study of T cells in tuberculosis (dated 2018 in TCRdb). Describing the broader study: In the study, CD1B tetramers and high-throughput TCR immunosequencing were combined to characterize T cells specific for the mycobacterial lipid antigen glucose monomycolate (GMM). Study-level results and caveats: T cells that bind the CD1B-GMM tetramer with low affinity may have been missed by the stringent sort gate.

TCR-alpha and TCR-beta chains were sequenced unpaired, so chain pairing information was not available. TCR libraries were generated with the immunoSEQ multiplex PCR assay, using TCR-beta and/or TCR-alpha/delta assays for each sample. The amplified TCR libraries were sequenced using the Illumina high-throughput platform. The original pipeline was this. Clustering and dimensionality reduction were performed using pairwise TCRdist distances among GMM-specific receptors from ex vivo sorted or in vitro expanded T cells. Sequence motifs defined by gene usage and CDR3 content were checked for enrichment by comparing tetramer-positive and tetramer-negative populations. Not all clones reach the TCRdb copy of this immuneACCESS table, which keeps in-frame sequences only. Checked studies attribute under half of the gap to unresolved V genes and leave the rest unexplained. That table supplies the V and J calls and clone size; D and trimming were determined from the DNA. In all, the sample holds roughly 61,000 clones, and roughly 86% of those were seen once. The leading ten clones occupy about a fifth of the sample.

The receptor comes from an adult woman with latent tuberculosis. Sequencing input: CD1b-GMM tetramer-negative cells sorted from PBMCs. The sample's cell subset or site label is to be understood as: T cells not binding CD1B-GMM tetramer, sorted from same donor. Here the chain combines TRBV5-4 and TRBJ2-7, and possibly TRBD2, on 6 matching bases. The CDR3 is CASSSRAGAAYEQYF. The DNA is TGTGCCAGCAGCTCGAGAGCGGGCGCGGCCTACGAGCAGTACTTC.